This is a list of T cell receptor beta chains from one sample in a study of blood T cell repertoires in COVID-19. The protocol was immunoSEQ multiplex PCR, while the TCRdb copy is restricted to in-frame clones and leaves out a portion. This table has about 210,000 clones, about 80% appearing once. Sequenced sample: peripheral blood. The receptor source for this set is a woman aged 40 to 50 with active or convalescent COVID-19. Each CDR3 is given with its conserved first and last residue. Fields, in order: V gene, J gene, CDR3 protein.

v_call: TRBV5-1; j_call: TRBJ2-1; cdr3_aa: CASSLGSNEQFF
v_call: TRBV12-5; j_call: TRBJ2-5; cdr3_aa: CASGSPTGGQETQYF
v_call: TRBV5-6; j_call: TRBJ1-2; cdr3_aa: CASSLGPGQFYGYTF
v_call: TRBV2; j_call: TRBJ2-5; cdr3_aa: CASSERWGGSGRVHQETQYF
v_call: TRBV7-3; j_call: TRBJ2-6; cdr3_aa: CASSPTGSGANVLTF
v_call: TRBV5-4; j_call: TRBJ1-4; cdr3_aa: CASSSGGGNEKLFF
v_call: TRBV9; j_call: TRBJ2-1; cdr3_aa: CASSVEPGGSNEQFF
v_call: TRBV30; j_call: TRBJ1-1; cdr3_aa: CAWSLGLGGLNTEAFF
v_call: TRBV18; j_call: TRBJ2-1; cdr3_aa: CASSPGTESNEQFF
v_call: TRBV2; j_call: TRBJ1-6; cdr3_aa: CASSELRDRRFPLHF
v_call: TRBV7-2; j_call: TRBJ2-1; cdr3_aa: CASSLGGGYNEQFF
v_call: TRBV7-3; j_call: TRBJ2-1; cdr3_aa: CASSLLAGEDEQFF
v_call: TRBV2; j_call: TRBJ2-5; cdr3_aa: CASVLGRETQYF
v_call: TRBV30; j_call: TRBJ2-5; cdr3_aa: CAWTPSQETQYF
v_call: TRBV6-5; j_call: TRBJ2-2; cdr3_aa: CASSPGTARSGELFF
v_call: TRBV4-2; j_call: TRBJ2-7; cdr3_aa: CASSQEGAGGNEQYF
v_call: TRBV5-1; j_call: TRBJ2-2; cdr3_aa: CASSLALRAGDTGELFF
v_call: TRBV24-1; j_call: TRBJ1-5; cdr3_aa: CATSPTGGNQPQHF
v_call: TRBV24-1; j_call: TRBJ2-1; cdr3_aa: CATSETAAEQFF
v_call: TRBV27; j_call: TRBJ2-3; cdr3_aa: CASSPIPLPDTQYF
v_call: TRBV15; j_call: TRBJ2-3; cdr3_aa: CATSRVTGDSTDTQYF
v_call: TRBV30; j_call: TRBJ2-5; cdr3_aa: CAWSVAGSPKTQYF
v_call: TRBV9; j_call: TRBJ2-5; cdr3_aa: CASGRQGGGTQYF
v_call: TRBV7-6; j_call: TRBJ1-2; cdr3_aa: CASSSGTRGKWGYTF
v_call: TRBV30; j_call: TRBJ1-3; cdr3_aa: CAWRAGVGNTIYF
v_call: TRBV24-1; j_call: TRBJ1-2; cdr3_aa: CATSLHGNYGYTF
v_call: TRBV10-3; j_call: TRBJ2-7; cdr3_aa: CAISELGGGGYEQYF
v_call: TRBV19; j_call: TRBJ2-1; cdr3_aa: CASIPDGGRGGNEQFF
v_call: TRBV6-1; j_call: TRBJ2-1; cdr3_aa: CASSEEGTGFFSGGLLSYNEQFF
v_call: TRBV11-3; j_call: TRBJ2-7; cdr3_aa: CASSLGQGKRTYEQYF
v_call: TRBV19; j_call: TRBJ2-1; cdr3_aa: CASSIIGGGYNEQFF
v_call: TRBV19; j_call: TRBJ1-2; cdr3_aa: CASSIAHSYNWRDGYTF
v_call: TRBV11-2; j_call: TRBJ2-5; cdr3_aa: CASSPRQGAWEETQYF
v_call: TRBV7-9; j_call: TRBJ2-3; cdr3_aa: CASRDTGEHTDTQYF
v_call: TRBV19; j_call: TRBJ2-1; cdr3_aa: CASRGLAGGHSYNEQFF
v_call: TRBV27; j_call: TRBJ1-2; cdr3_aa: CASGPHRELRDYTF
v_call: TRBV7-9; j_call: TRBJ2-7; cdr3_aa: CASSLESNSQQYF
v_call: TRBV10-3; j_call: TRBJ2-2; cdr3_aa: CAISGGTGVLTGELFF
v_call: TRBV4-2; j_call: TRBJ1-2; cdr3_aa: CASSLNRSHIAREDNYGYTF
v_call: TRBV6-5; j_call: TRBJ2-7; cdr3_aa: CASSYIQGRSSYEQYF
v_call: TRBV10-3; j_call: TRBJ2-3; cdr3_aa: CATYLPETDTQYF